The 27 T cell receptor beta chains in this list originate from one sample, sequenced in a study of regulatory T cells in long-lasting Graves disease. With iRepertoire HTBI primers and Arm-PCR of CDR3 regions, TCR beta libraries were built. TCRdb called the multiplex PCR reads again in MiXCR, with one record for every CDR3 protein. The sample includes about 400,000 distinct CDR3 sequences, around 16% seen only once; the top ten take 20% to 25%. Documented time point: newly diagnosed GD, antithyroid drugs for less than 3 months. With RNA extracted from PBMCs as input, the TCR library was made. The same data also went into a second study, on T cells in Graves' hyperthyroidism and ophthalmopathy.

Source: peripheral blood mononuclear cells (PBMCs), taken at new diagnosis, from a patient treated with antithyroid drugs. Receptor source: a woman under 30 with Graves disease.

This clonotype was picked up a small number of times. The genes are TRBV28 and TRBJ2-7; the D gene is possibly TRBD1 (6 bases). The germline V and J ends were trimmed by 4 bases and 2 bases, with 18 bases remaining between them. The CDR3 length is 16 residues. Germline V gene data show CDR1 as MDHEN and CDR2 as SYDVKM. CDR3 bases: TGTGCCAGCAGTTCCCCCCACAGGGCCAATACCTACGAGCAGTACTTC. Encoded protein: CASSSPHRANTYEQYF. The variable domain in full, with the rest retrieved from reference TRBV28 and TRBJ2-7, is DVKVTQSSRYLVKRTGEKVFLECVQDMDHENMFWYRQDPGLGLRLIYFSYDVKMKEKGDIPEGYSVSREKKERFSLILESASTNQTSMYLCASSSPHRANTYEQYFGPGTRLTVT.

There are many counts of this clonotype. The chain is built from TRBV20-1 and TRBJ1-5; D is unresolved. V lost 4 bases and J lost 4, with 8 bases in between. This CDR3 is built from 12 residues. Germline CDR1 is DFQATT and CDR2 is SNEGSKA (reference sequence). DNA of the CDR3: TGCAGTGCTAATCTTGTTAATCAGCCCCAGCATTTT. Translated: CSANLVNQPQHF.

This clonotype was recorded a few times. The V gene is TRBV6-1, the J gene TRBJ2-7; TRBD1 aligns across 10 bases. Germline lookup yields CDR1 MNHNS and CDR2 SASEGT. The CDR3 runs 16 residues. J gave up 6 bases and V 4 bases, and 12 bases lay outside the gene matches. The CDR3 DNA reads as TGTGCCAGCAGTGTATCATCGGGACAGGGGTTGTTCGAGCAGTACTTC. Amino acids: CASSVSSGQGLFEQYF.

This chain joins TRBV6-2 or TRBV6-3 and TRBJ1-5; D unresolved. The CDR3 sequence is 13 residues long. Trimming removed 11 bases at V and 2 bases at J, with 13 bases between. Germline-derived CDR1 and CDR2 are MNHEY and SVGEGT. The DNA of the CDR3 is TGTGCCGGCGGCAGGCGTGGCAATCAGCCCCAGCATTTT. It specifies CAGGRRGNQPQHF.

This clonotype was counted at least ten times. This chain joins TRBV6-5 and TRBJ1-3; D call uncertain. Germline CDR1 is MNHEY and CDR2 is SVGAGI. The length of the CDR3 is 15 residues. Trimming removed 4 bases from V and 1 base from J, with 11 bases in between. The CDR3 loop reads CASSSLVLSGNTIYF. The CDR3, as DNA: TGTGCCAGCAGTTCTCTGGTCCTTTCTGGAAACACCATATATTTT.

The CDR3 protein is CASSDRDSPYNEQFF. In DNA form, the CDR3 reads TGCGCCAGCAGTGATAGGGACAGCCCTTACAATGAGCAGTTCTTC. The chain combines TRBV10-1 with TRBJ2-1; 7 positions match TRBD1. Losses at the gene ends were 3 bases for V and 4 bases for J; bases not matched to a gene: 6. The CDR3 spans 15 residues. Looked up from germline, CDR1 is WNHNN and CDR2 is SYGVQD (reference sequence).

This clonotype was recorded many times. The chain combines TRBV6-1 with TRBJ1-6; the D gene is possibly TRBD1 (6 bases). The CDR3 has 15 amino acids. Trimming took off 9 bases at V and 12 bases at J, with 24 bases between the two ends. CDR1 is MNHNS, CDR2 SASEGT, per germline. CDR3 amino acids: CASSVQQGTGGPLHF. In DNA form, the CDR3 reads TGTGCCAGTTCCGTCCAACAGGGAACCGGGGGACCCCTCCACTTT.

Ten or more counts support this clonotype. This chain connects TRBV2 to TRBJ1-4; no clear D gene. Germline-derived CDR1 and CDR2 are SNHLY and FYNNEI. The V and J ends lost 8 bases and 8 bases respectively, with 12 bases between them. The CDR3 is made up of 12 amino acids. The CDR3 sequence is CASGLIREKLFF. The CDR3 region has the DNA TGTGCCAGCGGCCTAATACGGGAAAAACTGTTTTTT.

This clonotype appeared many times. Its ends do not fully match the called genes, so a read error is possible. CDR3 protein: CASSLGPFGTDTQYF. The CDR3 coding sequence is TGTGCCAGCAGCTTAGGGCCGTTTGGGACAGATACGCAGTATTTT. V gene TRBV5-1 combines with J gene TRBJ2-3, with D uncertain. This CDR3 contains 15 residues. CDR1 and CDR2 (germline): SGHRS, YFSETQ.

This clonotype occurred a few times. V usage is TRBV5-4 and J usage is TRBJ2-3; TRBD2 matches 9 bases. V lost 3 bases to trimming and J lost 6 bases; unmatched junction nucleotides: 14. The germline V gene encodes CDR1 SGHNT and CDR2 YYREEE (reference sequence). The length of the CDR3 is 17 residues. Here the CDR3 reads CASSSPGLAFVSDTQYF. The DNA of the CDR3 is TGTGCCAGCAGCTCTCCGGGACTAGCTTTTGTGTCCGATACGCAGTATTTT.

This clonotype was seen at least ten times. This rearrangement joins TRBV27 to TRBJ1-1, with 9 bases aligning to TRBD1. Germline loops: CDR1 MNHEY, CDR2 SMNVEV (reference sequence). This CDR3 comprises 18 residues. The V segment lost 8 bases and the J segment 0 bases; nucleotides outside the gene matches: 16. CDR3 sequence: CASAGQGLSGKMNTEAFF. As DNA, the CDR3 is TGTGCCAGCGCGGGACAGGGTCTATCGGGGAAAATGAACACTGAAGCTTTCTTT.

This clonotype was counted many times. This rearrangement joins TRBV28 to TRBJ2-1; D is possibly TRBD2 (5 bases). The V end was cut by 3 bases, the J end by 0 bases, with 9 bases between. CDR1 and CDR2 from the germline V gene are MDHEN and SYDVKM. CDR3 length: 15 residues. DNA for the CDR3: TGTGCCAGCAGTTTTGAGGGCCTCTCCTACAATGAGCAGTTCTTC. It specifies CASSFEGLSYNEQFF.

Details on this clonotype: A single base separates this from a much larger clone, so it may be a read error. No conserved phenylalanine or tryptophan is present at the end of the CDR3, so a read error is the likely explanation. It is unclear where the CDR3 begins or ends on the DNA, so no DNA is shown, and the CDR3 is as TCRdb lists it. The rearrangement joins TRBV28 to TRBJ1-2; the DNA was not used to check the table's D call, TRBD1. The length of the CDR3 is 11 amino acids, counting both ends. Germline CDR1 reads MDHEN; CDR2 reads SYDVKM. The CDR3 loop reads CASSSQDSDTL.

Details on this clonotype: The junction and the germline gene differ at one end; a read error may be behind it. The V gene is TRBV19, the J gene TRBJ2-7, with D uncertain. Germline values: CDR1 LNHDA, CDR2 SQIVND (reference sequence). This CDR3 contains 13 residues. The CDR3 DNA reads TGTGCCAGTGGTATTGGGGTCGCCTACGAGCAGTACTTC. Translation: CASGIGVAYEQYF.

The sample holds a few counts of this clonotype. The chain carries TRBV14 and TRBJ1-1; no reliable D call. Germline V gene lookup returns CDR1 SGHDN and CDR2 FVKESK. The ends were cut back, 1 base at V and 2 bases at J, with 14 bases in the middle. CDR3 size: 16 residues. DNA of the CDR3: TGTGCCAGCAGCCAAGGGGCAGGCTTCCATAACACTGAAGCTTTCTTT. This gives the protein CASSQGAGFHNTEAFF.

CDR3 loop: CASSSRLAGVETQYF. The DNA of the CDR3 is TGTGCCAGTAGTAGCCGACTAGCGGGAGTGGAGACCCAGTACTTC. This rearrangement joins TRBV19 to TRBJ2-5, with TRBD2 matching over 12 bases. This CDR3 is 15 amino acids long. Germline lookup yields CDR1 LNHDA and CDR2 SQIVND (reference sequence). Trimming cost V 4 bases and J 5 bases; bases outside gene matches: 5.

The genes are TRBV20-1 and TRBJ2-3, with TRBD2 matching over 13 bases. Germline-derived CDR1 and CDR2 are DFQATT and SNEGSKA (reference sequence). The length of the CDR3 is 18 residues. Trimming cost V 0 bases and J 1 base; bases outside gene matches: 7. The CDR3 is CSARDRGLAGPCTDTQYF. The CDR3 region has the DNA TGCAGTGCTAGAGATCGGGGACTAGCGGGGCCTTGCACAGATACGCAGTATTTT.

V and J are TRBV2 and TRBJ1-1, with a tentative D call TRBD1 (6 bases). The germline V gene has CDR1 SNHLY and CDR2 FYNNEI. Trimming took off 4 bases at V and 6 bases at J, with 15 bases between the two ends. The CDR3 runs 14 residues. For the CDR3, the DNA is TGTGCCAGCAGTGGGCGGAGGGGGACCCCTGAAGCTTTCTTT. Amino acids: CASSGRRGTPEAFF.

This clonotype has a count of ten or more. CDR3 amino acids: CASSPRQNSYEQYF. CDR3 DNA: TGTGCCAGCTCACCACGGCAGAACTCCTACGAGCAGTACTTC. The V call is TRBV18, the J call TRBJ2-7; D unclear. This CDR3 has 14 residues. Germline V lookup: CDR1 KGHSH, CDR2 LQKENI. The ends were cut back, 1 base at V and 0 bases at J, with 7 bases in the middle.

In its sample, this clonotype was seen many times. CDR3 sequence reads: CASRGLHEQYF. The CDR3 coding sequence is TGTGCCAGCAGGGGGTTGCACGAGCAGTACTTC. The chain couples TRBV2 to TRBJ2-7; D is ambiguous. The CDR3 runs to 11 residues. Trimming removed 6 bases at V and 5 bases at J, with 8 bases between. Germline V gene lookup returns CDR1 SNHLY and CDR2 FYNNEI.

The rearrangement links TRBV6-6 to TRBJ1-6, with 10 bases that match TRBD1. The germline gives CDR1 MNHNY, CDR2 SVGAGI (reference sequence). After removal of 2 bases from V and 8 bases from J, the junction contained 12 bases not matched to a gene. The CDR3 consists of 18 residues. The CDR3 sequence is CASSYRIPRDRGDSPLHF. CDR3 DNA sequence: TGTGCCAGCAGTTACAGAATCCCCCGGGACAGGGGTGATTCACCCCTCCACTTT.

The table lists this clonotype with many counts. The chain carries TRBV7-8 and TRBJ1-4; the D gene is possibly TRBD1 (5 bases). With 5 bases removed from V and 5 bases from J, the gap between germline ends came to 12 bases. CDR1 and CDR2 (germline): SGHVS, FQNEAQ. The CDR3 spans 14 residues. Here the CDR3 reads CASSTDSGNEKLFF. CDR3 nucleotides: TGTGCCAGCAGCACCGACAGTGGGAATGAAAAACTGTTTTTT.

The chain links TRBV4-1 to TRBJ2-7; tentatively, D is TRBD1 (5 bases). V gave up 0 bases and J gave up 1 base, with 13 bases separating them. Germline CDR1 is MGHRA and CDR2 is YSYEKL. This CDR3 has 16 residues. In DNA, the CDR3 is TGCGCCAGCAGCCAAGATGGGCAGGCAGGGTCCTACGAGCAGTACTTC. Translation gives CASSQDGQAGSYEQYF.

This clonotype occurred many times. This sequence joins TRBV20-1 and TRBJ2-5; 8 nucleotides agree with TRBD2. The V gene end was trimmed by 7 bases and the J gene end by 5 bases; junction bases not matched to a gene: 12. Germline CDR1 and CDR2: DFQATT and SNEGSKA (reference sequence). The CDR3 consists of 14 residues. CDR3 nucleotides: TGCAGTGGGTTGCTAGCGGGTGCCGGGGAGACCCAGTACTTC. It encodes CSGLLAGAGETQYF.

The table lists this clonotype with a few counts. The CDR3 carries no conserved terminal phenylalanine or tryptophan, so it likely arises from a read error. The chain couples TRBV15 to TRBJ2-6, with a possible D match to TRBD2 (5 bases). V lost 5 bases and J lost 2, with 19 bases in between. The CDR3 totals 18 residues. Germline assignment: CDR1 LNHNV and CDR2 YYDKDF (reference sequence). The CDR3 loop is CATSAQPATSAGANVLTL. CDR3 nucleotide sequence: TGTGCCACCAGCGCCCAACCTGCTACTAGTGCTGGGGCCAACGTCCTGACTCTC.

This clonotype appeared many times. The J gene is TRBJ2-7, the V gene TRBV2, with 10 bases identical to TRBD1. The CDR3 is 14 residues long. The ends lost 6 bases at V and 6 bases at J; junction bases unmatched: 8. CDR1 is SNHLY and CDR2 is FYNNEI in the germline V gene. The DNA for the CDR3 is TGTGCCAGCAGGGGGACAGGGGATACGGGCGAGCAGTACTTC. It codes for CASRGTGDTGEQYF.

This clonotype was found many times. V gene TRBV2 combines with J gene TRBJ2-1; 10 positions agree with TRBD1. Germline assignment: CDR1 SNHLY and CDR2 FYNNEI. This CDR3 has 15 amino acids. Trimming at V came to 4 bases and at J to 4 bases, leaving 4 bases not matched to a gene. The CDR3 sequence: CASSVDRGQYNEQFF. Here the CDR3 DNA reads TGTGCCAGCAGTGTTGACAGGGGGCAGTACAATGAGCAGTTCTTC.